Described below is a single T cell receptor (beta chain) sequence and its context. What it binds is unknown. Trimming cost V 5 bases and J 3 bases, with 7 bases left between them. This CDR3 has 12 amino acids. The germline V gene has CDR1 SEHNR and CDR2 FQNEAQ (reference sequence). The record originates from a study of cytomegalovirus exposure and HLA in healthy donors. Study context: Among the roughly 400 donors who were genotyped, about 86% fell in the genetic ancestry cluster that is associated with self-reported Caucasian donors. Study conclusions and caveats: Only CMV serostatus was available as immune exposure information.

Primers: 60 Vbeta forward and 13 Jbeta reverse. In the original processing: There were about 80 million unique TCR beta chains by a later count, and approximately 10 million of them were shared. Repertoires were generated with immunoSEQ multiplex PCR, while TCRdb's copy carries only in-frame clones and drops some. V, J and clone size were drawn from that table, and D and trimming were deduced from the DNA. The profile shows some 66,000 clones, less than 80% of them singletons. The sample comprised PBMCs. The chain is built from TRBV7-9 and TRBJ1-1; maybe TRBD1 (5 bases). The clonotype comes from a man aged 55-75 years in good health and CMV-seropositive. The CDR3 nucleotides are TGTGCCAGCAGCATACAGGACACTGAAGCTTTCTTT. Translating it yields CASSIQDTEAFF.